The next 18 T cell receptor beta chains were all read from a single sample in a study of cytomegalovirus exposure and HLA in healthy donors (dated by TCRdb to 2017 to 2019). Receptor libraries were prepared by the immunoSEQ multiplex PCR assay. For the multiplex PCR, a mixture combining 60 forward primers for TCR Vbeta segments and 13 reverse primers for TCR Jbeta segments was used. TCRdb stores this immuneACCESS table with in-frame sequences only. Part of the clones is absent; in the studies checked, under half of the shortfall reflects unresolved V genes, and no reason is known for the rest. Across this sample there are some 190,000 clones, with 75% to 90% seen only once. 1% of the sample rests with the top ten. What was sequenced was PBMCs. The receptor source for this set is a boy younger than 10 in good health and CMV-seronegative.

The J gene is TRBJ1-4, the V gene TRBV5-1, with D tentatively TRBD1 (6 bases). The CDR3 runs to 17 residues. The germline V gene encodes CDR1 SGHRS and CDR2 YFSETQ. Deletions cut 1 base from V and 3 bases from J, with 16 bases between. The CDR3 is CASSLTGRQEPNEKLFF. CDR3 nucleotide sequence: TGCGCCAGCAGCTTGACGGGTCGACAGGAACCTAATGAAAAACTGTTTTTT.

There are a few counts of this clone. The CDR3 nucleotides are TGTGCCACACCACAACGGACGGGACAGGGCCTGGGGGAGCAGTACGTC. Its protein is CATPQRTGQGLGEQYV. The V call is TRBV7-2, the J call TRBJ2-7; TRBD1 matches at 9 bases. Trimming removed 10 bases from V and 7 bases from J; junction bases left unmatched: 20. Germline CDR1 and CDR2: SGHTA and FQGNSA. This CDR3 spans 16 amino acids.

The J gene is TRBJ1-2, the V gene TRBV28; TRBD1 matches at 7 bases. Trimming removed 6 bases from V and 4 bases from J; junction bases left unmatched: 5. The germline V gene encodes CDR1 MDHEN and CDR2 SYDVKM. The CDR3 sequence is 13 residues long. CDR3 in DNA: TGTGCCAGCAGAGAACAGGGGCTCTATGGCTACACCTTC. Protein product: CASREQGLYGYTF.

This clone was detected once. This chain links TRBV6-6 with TRBJ2-5, with 10 bases that match TRBD2. The CDR3 runs 15 residues. The junction had 10 bases not matched to a gene; V was cut back by 7 bases and J by 5 bases. CDR1 and CDR2 from the germline V gene are MNHNY and SVGAGI (reference sequence). For the CDR3, the DNA is TGTGCCAGCACCTTTAGCGGGGGGAGGATTGAGACCCAGTACTTC. It encodes CASTFSGGRIETQYF.

The chain uses TRBV5-1 and TRBJ2-2; 9 bases map to TRBD1. The CDR3 covers 13 residues. With 7 bases clipped from V and 6 bases from J, the junction kept 4 bases outside the gene matches. Germline CDR1 SGHRS, CDR2 YFSETQ. The CDR3 spells CASLQGAAGELFF. The CDR3 DNA reads as TGCGCCAGCCTACAGGGGGCTGCCGGGGAGCTGTTTTTT.

The chain uses TRBV5-6 and TRBJ1-1; D call uncertain. With 1 base removed from V and 3 bases from J, the gap between germline ends came to 13 bases. The CDR3 is 15 residues long. Germline CDR1 SGHDT, CDR2 YYEEEE. The CDR3 region is CASSLTPSGDTEAFF. CDR3 in DNA: TGTGCCAGCAGCTTGACTCCTTCTGGAGACACTGAAGCTTTCTTT.

The CDR3 coding sequence is TGTGCCAGTAGTGCAAGGGCCATAGCGGGAGGGTTCGAGGAGCAGTTCTTC. Translating gives CASSARAIAGGFEEQFF. V usage is TRBV19 and J usage is TRBJ2-1, with 11 bases identical to TRBD2. The CDR3 has 17 amino acids. CDR1 and CDR2 from the germline V gene are LNHDA and SQIVND (reference sequence). Trimming at V came to 5 bases and at J to 10 bases, leaving 16 bases not matched to a gene.

The chain combines TRBV7-9 with TRBJ1-2, with TRBD1 matching 7 bases. The J segment lost 2 bases and the V segment lost 5 bases, leaving 11 bases of the junction unmatched. Germline loops: CDR1 SEHNR, CDR2 FQNEAQ (reference sequence). The CDR3 has 16 amino acids. The CDR3: CASSNTGTEKNYGYTF. For the CDR3, the DNA is TGTGCCAGCAGCAACACCGGGACAGAAAAGAACTATGGCTACACCTTC.

The chain uses TRBV12-5 and TRBJ1-2; the D is unclear. The germline V gene encodes CDR1 LGHNT and CDR2 FRNRAP. V was cut by 7 bases and J by 8 bases, with 14 bases left in between. The CDR3 is 12 residues long. Here the CDR3 DNA reads TGTGCTAGTGCCATTGGGAGCGGCGGCTACACCTTC. Translated, it gives CASAIGSGGYTF.

J is TRBJ2-7 and V is TRBV5-1; no firm D call. Per germline, CDR1 SGHRS and CDR2 YFSETQ. The CDR3 contains 12 residues. Trimming shortened V by 4 bases and J by 3 bases, and 8 bases separated the two germline ends. The CDR3 DNA sequence: TGCGCCAGCAGCATGGACGGCTACGAGCAGTACTTC. Encoded protein: CASSMDGYEQYF.

This chain connects TRBV5-4 to TRBJ1-2, with unresolved D. Germline V lookup: CDR1 SGHNT, CDR2 YYREEE (reference sequence). V lost 6 bases, J lost 0 bases, and 15 bases lay in between. The CDR3 has 15 residues. CDR3 DNA sequence: TGTGCCAGCACCCAAACGGGGAGAGCTAACTATGGCTACACCTTC. Its protein is CASTQTGRANYGYTF.

V and J are TRBV5-6 and TRBJ2-7; 10 nucleotides align to TRBD1. Per germline, CDR1 SGHDT and CDR2 YYEEEE. There are 14 residues in the CDR3. The junction had 8 bases not matched to a gene; V was cut back by 5 bases and J by 6 bases. CDR3 loop: CASRGDRGLIEQYF. The DNA of the CDR3 is TGTGCCAGCAGGGGAGACAGGGGGCTGATCGAGCAGTACTTC.

The chain employs TRBV11-2 and TRBJ2-7, with D perhaps TRBD2 (5 bases). Trimming shortened V by 5 bases and J by 2 bases, and 19 bases separated the two germline ends. This CDR3 has 16 residues. Per the germline V gene, CDR1 is SGHAT and CDR2 is FQNNGV. The CDR3 region is CASSHLWTLLTYEQYF. CDR3 nucleotide sequence: TGTGCCAGCAGCCATCTCTGGACTCTTCTCACCTACGAGCAGTACTTC.

The CDR3 region is CASSSDRASYGYTF. As DNA, the CDR3 is TGTGCCAGCAGCTCTGACAGGGCCTCTTATGGCTACACCTTC. The rearrangement links TRBV5-6 to TRBJ1-2; TRBD1 matches at 7 bases. The length of the CDR3 is 14 residues. The J segment lost 5 bases and the V segment lost 3 bases, leaving 7 bases of the junction unmatched. Germline V gene data show CDR1 as SGHDT and CDR2 as YYEEEE.

The gene calls are TRBV7-9 and TRBJ1-3; D gene unclear. V lost 4 bases to trimming and J lost 0 bases, with 7 bases between them. CDR1 and CDR2 (germline): SEHNR, FQNEAQ (reference sequence). This CDR3 is built from 14 residues. The CDR3 sequence is CASSSQDSGNTIYF. The CDR3 DNA sequence: TGTGCCAGCAGCTCTCAGGACTCTGGAAACACCATATATTTT.

The chain recombines TRBV20-1 with TRBJ2-7, with D tentatively TRBD2 (5 bases). The CDR3 totals 11 residues. V lost 1 base and J lost 7, with 8 bases in between. Germline V gene lookup returns CDR1 DFQATT and CDR2 SNEGSKA (reference sequence). CDR3 in amino acids: CSARVSGEQYV. The CDR3 region has the DNA TGCAGTGCTAGAGTGTCGGGGGAGCAGTACGTC.

V and J are TRBV19 and TRBJ1-2; 9 bases map to TRBD1. The V segment lost 4 bases and the J segment 8 bases; nucleotides outside the gene matches: 11. CDR1 and CDR2 from the germline V gene are LNHDA and SQIVND (reference sequence). The CDR3 spans 15 residues. CDR3 sequence reads: CASSRGDRELGGYTF. For the CDR3, the DNA is TGTGCCAGTAGTAGAGGGGACAGGGAACTGGGCGGCTACACCTTC.

The J gene is TRBJ1-5, the V gene TRBV4-2; D not certain. Germline CDR1 is LGHNA and CDR2 is YNFKEQ. The CDR3 length is 13 residues. V shed 4 bases and J shed 4 bases, with 8 bases lying between them. CDR3 residues: CASSRSGNQPQHF. CDR3 in DNA: TGTGCCAGCAGCCGGAGCGGGAATCAGCCCCAGCATTTT.